The next 8 T cell receptor beta chains were all read from a single sample in a study of Ad26.COV2.S vaccination and SARS-CoV-2 variants. Treatment in this sample: about 20 received Ad26.COV2.S at low or high dose, single or two shots; 5 received placebo; per-sample allocation not given. At day 63 after the first vaccine or placebo injection, samples were drawn. Clones were read by immunoSEQ multiplex PCR, and TCRdb kept only the in-frame ones, dropping some. The sample gives some 300,000 clones, over 80% of which show up once; roughly 2% is in the top ten. This sample comprised peripheral blood, obtained in a trial of Ad26.COV2.S vaccine versus placebo. These receptors were taken from a person aged 18 to 65 who received the Ad26.COV2.S COVID-19 vaccine or a placebo.

This clone showed up just once. The gene calls are TRBV12-3 or TRBV12-4 and TRBJ1-1; D is ambiguous. This CDR3 region has 11 residues. V lost 3 bases, J lost 6 bases, and 5 bases lay in between. The CDR3 sequence is CASSLRSEAFF. CDR3 nucleotides: TGTGCCAGCAGTTTGCGATCTGAAGCTTTCTTT.

V usage is TRBV7-7 and J usage is TRBJ2-3; D is perhaps TRBD2 (6 bases). The germline CDR1 and CDR2 sequences are SSHAT and FNYEAQ (reference sequence). This CDR3 spans 15 amino acids. The V and J ends lost 1 base and 4 bases respectively, with 12 bases between them. The CDR3 DNA reads as TGTGCCAGCAGCTTAGGGAGGGGCCGGGCAGATACGCAGTATTTT. Translating it yields CASSLGRGRADTQYF.

The chain uses TRBV29-1 and TRBJ1-2; no clear D. Per germline, CDR1 SQVTM and CDR2 ANQGSEA. The V gene lost 1 base and the J gene lost 2 bases, with 2 bases spanning the gap. The CDR3 contains 11 residues. The CDR3 loop is CSVEVNYGYTF. The CDR3 nucleotides read TGCAGCGTTGAAGTAAACTATGGCTACACCTTC.

The V call is TRBV4-1, the J call TRBJ2-5, with 13 positions matching TRBD2. The V gene end was trimmed by 4 bases and the J gene end by 0 bases; junction bases not matched to a gene: 5. The CDR3 has 17 residues. CDR1 is MGHRA, CDR2 YSYEKL, per germline. The DNA for the CDR3 is TGCGCCAGCAGCCCGACTAGCGGGGGGACGTACCAAGAGACCCAGTACTTC. It yields the protein CASSPTSGGTYQETQYF.

The chain employs TRBV27 and TRBJ2-4; 8 bases fit TRBD2. J was trimmed by 6 bases and V by 6 bases; bases with no gene match: 7. The CDR3 contains 14 residues. Germline V gene sequence: CDR1 MNHEY, CDR2 SMNVEV (reference sequence). As DNA, the CDR3 is TGTGCCAGCAGAAAAGCGGGGGAAGGAAACATTCAGTACTTC. Translated, it gives CASRKAGEGNIQYF.

The chain recombines TRBV4-1 with TRBJ1-4, with 7 positions matching TRBD1. CDR1 and CDR2 from the germline V gene are MGHRA and YSYEKL. The CDR3 has 16 amino acids. V shed 3 bases, J shed 5 bases, and the junction held 9 bases outside the gene matches. CDR3 coding DNA: TGCGCCAGCAGCCATGCCCCGGGACAGTTCAATGAAAAACTGTTTTTT. It encodes CASSHAPGQFNEKLFF.

This chain links TRBV29-1 with TRBJ1-1; D possibly corresponds to TRBD1 (6 bases). V lost 6 bases and J lost 3, with 14 bases in between. CDR3 length equals 13 residues. Germline assignment: CDR1 SQVTM and CDR2 ANQGSEA. The CDR3 nucleotides are TGCAGCGTGGGGACGGGGGGCTACACTGAAGCTTTCTTT. Translated, it gives CSVGTGGYTEAFF.

The chain is built from TRBV4-1 and TRBJ2-2, with D perhaps TRBD1 (7 bases). V lost 0 bases to trimming and J lost 3 bases, with 14 bases between them. The CDR3 sequence is 17 residues long. In germline, CDR1 is MGHRA, CDR2 YSYEKL. The CDR3 DNA reads as TGCGCCAGCAGCCAAGATTGGAGGGGGCGAGACACCGGGGAGCTGTTTTTT. Translation: CASSQDWRGRDTGELFF.